One and the same sample provided the 13 T cell receptor beta chains below, sequenced in a study of T cell responses to AZD1222 COVID-19 vaccine. Profiling relied on immunoSEQ multiplex PCR, and the TCRdb table lists in-frame clones only, not all of them. The table has 150,000 to 200,000 clones, approximately 89% seen once. Sequenced here: peripheral blood, sampled 28 days after the second AZD1222 dose. The origin of the receptors is an adult who received the AZD1222 COVID-19 vaccine.

The chain is built from TRBV5-1 and TRBJ2-5; D gene uncertain. V was shortened by 0 bases and J by 5 bases, with 5 bases between the two germline ends. Germline-derived CDR1 and CDR2 are SGHRS and YFSETQ. This CDR3 region has 12 residues. The CDR3 is CASSLGPETQYF. Written as DNA, the CDR3 is TGCGCCAGCAGCTTGGGTCCGGAGACCCAGTACTTC.

This chain links TRBV7-9 with TRBJ2-7; possibly TRBD1 or TRBD2 for D (6 bases each). With 5 bases removed from V and 3 bases from J, the gap between germline ends came to 14 bases. The germline gives CDR1 SEHNR, CDR2 FQNEAQ (reference sequence). The CDR3 runs 14 residues. CDR3 amino acids: CASSAGQNFYEQYF. In DNA, the CDR3 is TGTGCCAGCAGCGCGGGACAAAACTTCTACGAGCAGTACTTC.

For this clone: This sample also contains other DNA sequences that code for the same CDR3. The chain joins TRBV9 to TRBJ2-7, with 8 positions matching TRBD2. The CDR3 is made up of 14 amino acids. With 2 bases clipped from V and 3 bases from J, the junction kept 4 bases outside the gene matches. CDR1 SGDLS and CDR2 YYNGEE come from the germline V gene. CDR3 in DNA: TGTGCCAGCAGCGTGGCTAGCGGGTACTACGAGCAGTACTTC. It translates to CASSVASGYYEQYF.

This clone showed up just once. The chain recombines TRBV14 with TRBJ2-5; D is possibly TRBD1 or TRBD2 (6 bases each). V lost 1 base to trimming and J lost 5 bases, with 11 bases between them. The CDR3 has 14 residues. CDR1 and CDR2 from the germline V gene are SGHDN and FVKESK. CDR3 DNA sequence: TGTGCCAGCAGCCAAGGTCGGGGGCGGGAGACCCAGTACTTC. Translated: CASSQGRGRETQYF.

The gene calls are TRBV21-1 and TRBJ2-3; the table's D call, TRBD1, has no DNA check behind it. TRBV21-1 is marked as a pseudogene. This CDR3 region has 13 residues. CDR3 nucleotides: TGTGCCAACACGGGACAGCGCACAGATACGCAGTATTTT. The encoded protein is CANTGQRTDTQYF.

This clone occurred once. The CDR3 protein is CASSPGGGSGRDEQFF. The DNA for the CDR3 is TGTGCCAGCAGCCCCGGTGGGGGTAGCGGGAGAGATGAGCAGTTCTTC. This chain uses TRBV5-4 with TRBJ2-1, with 9 bases fitting TRBD2. Trimming removed 4 bases from V and 8 bases from J; junction bases left unmatched: 13. The CDR3 length is 16 residues. Per germline, CDR1 SGHNT and CDR2 YYREEE (reference sequence).

The chain joins TRBV6-2 or TRBV6-3 to TRBJ2-3; TRBD2 matches at 9 bases. The CDR3 length is 16 residues. Germline-derived CDR1 and CDR2 are MNHEY and SVGEGT. With V trimmed by 0 bases and J by 0 bases, 1 base remained unmatched. CDR3 protein: CASSYSLAGSTDTQYF. The CDR3 DNA reads as TGTGCCAGCAGTTACTCTCTAGCGGGGAGCACAGATACGCAGTATTTT.

V usage is TRBV7-9 and J usage is TRBJ2-1; 8 positions agree with TRBD2. This CDR3 has 15 amino acids. V lost 1 base to trimming and J lost 6 bases; unmatched junction nucleotides: 5. Germline-derived CDR1 and CDR2 are SEHNR and FQNEAQ (reference sequence). CDR3 sequence reads: CASSLVGGAGNEQFF. Written as DNA, the CDR3 is TGTGCCAGCAGCTTAGTCGGGGGGGCCGGCAATGAGCAGTTCTTC.

The V call is TRBV18, the J call TRBJ2-3, with 9 nucleotides matching TRBD2. This CDR3 has 18 amino acids. Per germline, CDR1 KGHSH and CDR2 LQKENI. Trimming at V came to 3 bases and at J to 8 bases, leaving 18 bases not matched to a gene. CDR3 coding DNA: TGTGCCAGCTCACCCTCCGGGAGCGGGAGGCTAACCTCCGGTACGCAGTATTTT. Translation gives CASSPSGSGRLTSGTQYF.

The rearrangement joins TRBV7-3 to TRBJ2-1; possible D gene TRBD2, 7 bases. CDR3 length: 13 residues. V was trimmed by 2 bases and J by 15 bases, leaving 17 bases between them. Germline CDR1 is SGHTA and CDR2 is FQGTGA. In nucleotides, the CDR3 is TGTGCCAGCAGCTTAGAACAGGGAGGGAAACCGTTCTTC. Its protein is CASSLEQGGKPFF.

This chain uses TRBV5-1 with TRBJ2-6, with D hard to call. This CDR3 spans 17 amino acids. Germline lookup yields CDR1 SGHRS and CDR2 YFSETQ. V was cut by 1 base and J by 0 bases, with 11 bases left in between. This CDR3 reads CASSLNSASSGANVLTF. The CDR3 DNA reads as TGCGCCAGCAGCTTGAACAGTGCGTCCTCTGGGGCCAACGTCCTGACTTTC.

There are a few counts of this clone. The chain employs TRBV5-1 and TRBJ2-7; possible D gene TRBD2, 6 bases. Germline CDR1 SGHRS, CDR2 YFSETQ. The CDR3 has 14 residues. The V end was cut by 0 bases, the J end by 4 bases, with 11 bases between. CDR3 sequence (DNA): TGCGCCAGCAGCTTGGGACTAGGAGCGTACGAGCAGTACTTC. This sequence encodes CASSLGLGAYEQYF. The full variable domain, rest sourced from reference TRBV5-1 and TRBJ2-7, is KAGVTQTPRYLIKTRGQQVTLSCSPISGHRSVSWYQQTPGQGLQFLFEYFSETQRNKGNFPGRFSGRQFSNSRSEMNVSTLELGDSALYLCASSLGLGAYEQYFGPGTRLTVT.

A note on this clone: Germline is not matched at one junction end, which may reflect a read error. This rearrangement joins TRBV6-1 to TRBJ2-3; D perhaps matches TRBD2 (5 bases). The CDR3 is made up of 12 amino acids. Per germline, CDR1 MNHNS and CDR2 SASEGT. The CDR3 loop is CASREERDTQYF. In DNA, the CDR3 is TGTGCCAGCAGGGAAGAGCGGGATACGCAGTATTTT.